The TCR beta chain described here comes from a study of shared clonotypes between healthy human individuals. On the study more broadly: Per donor, CD8 memory used one plate, CD8 naive used two, CD4 memory used three and CD4 naive used three.

Study results and limitations: Clonotype sharing among donors was thought likely to change with sequencing depth.

The germline V gene encodes CDR1 LGHNT and CDR2 FRNRAP. CDR3 length: 14 residues. The germline V and J ends were trimmed by 4 bases and 7 bases, with 13 bases remaining between them. Measured with immunoSEQ multiplex PCR; TCRdb has only the in-frame clones, and not every one. Of 950,000 to 1,100,000 clones in the sample, 60% to 80% were seen once. A remark on this clone: Its antigen is unidentified.

The sequence was obtained from a man between 18 and 29 years old in good health. The chain recombines TRBV12-5 with TRBJ1-4, with D uncertain. The sequencing sample was made of memory CD4+ T cells sorted from blood. Noted subset: CD45RA-negative fraction. The CDR3 sequence is CASGWPGVSEKLFF. As DNA, the CDR3 is TGTGCTAGTGGTTGGCCAGGCGTTAGTGAAAAACTGTTTTTT.